This T cell receptor (beta chain) stems from a study of blood T cell repertoires in COVID-19. Measured with immunoSEQ multiplex PCR; TCRdb has only the in-frame clones, and not every one. The table has 430,000 or so clones, roughly 90% seen once. This CDR3 region has 15 residues. Trimming removed 5 bases at V and 6 bases at J, with 16 bases between. Germline V gives CDR1 LNHDA, CDR2 SQIVND (reference sequence). V usage is TRBV19 and J usage is TRBJ1-4; possibly TRBD1 for D (5 bases). Sample: peripheral blood. The TCR originated in a young man with COVID-19, enrolled during active disease. Written as DNA, the CDR3 is TGTGCCAGTAGTGCCCCAGGAGGGGAAGATGAAAAACTGTTTTTT. Its protein product is CASSAPGGEDEKLFF.